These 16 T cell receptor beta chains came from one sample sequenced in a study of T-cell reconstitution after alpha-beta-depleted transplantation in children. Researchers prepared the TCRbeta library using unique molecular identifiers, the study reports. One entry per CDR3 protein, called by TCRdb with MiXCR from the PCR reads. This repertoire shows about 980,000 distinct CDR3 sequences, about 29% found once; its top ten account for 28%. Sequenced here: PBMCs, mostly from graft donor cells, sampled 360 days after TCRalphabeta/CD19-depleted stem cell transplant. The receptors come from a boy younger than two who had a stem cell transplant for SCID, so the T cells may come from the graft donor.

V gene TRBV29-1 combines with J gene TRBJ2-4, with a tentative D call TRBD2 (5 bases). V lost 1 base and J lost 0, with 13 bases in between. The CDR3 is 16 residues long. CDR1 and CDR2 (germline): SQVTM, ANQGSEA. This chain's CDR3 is CSVEGSEGLAKNIQYF. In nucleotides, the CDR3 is TGCAGCGTTGAAGGCTCCGAGGGCCTAGCCAAAAACATTCAGTACTTC.

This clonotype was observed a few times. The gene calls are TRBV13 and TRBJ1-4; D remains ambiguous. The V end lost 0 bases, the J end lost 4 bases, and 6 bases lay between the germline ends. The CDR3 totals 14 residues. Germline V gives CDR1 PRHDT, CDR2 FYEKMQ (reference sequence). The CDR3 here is CASSLGVDNEKLFF. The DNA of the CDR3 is TGTGCCAGCAGCTTAGGCGTGGATAATGAAAAACTGTTTTTT. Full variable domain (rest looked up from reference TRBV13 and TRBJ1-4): AAGVIQSPRHLIKEKRETATLKCYPIPRHDTVYWYQQGPGQDPQFLISFYEKMQSDKGSIPDRFSAQQFSDYHSELNMSSLELGDSALYFCASSLGVDNEKLFFGSGTQLSVL.

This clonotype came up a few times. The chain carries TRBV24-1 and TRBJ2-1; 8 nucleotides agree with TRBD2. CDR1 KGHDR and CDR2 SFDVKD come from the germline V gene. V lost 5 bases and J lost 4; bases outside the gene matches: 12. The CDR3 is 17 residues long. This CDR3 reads CATSASPSGGIYNEQFF. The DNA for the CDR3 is TGTGCCACCAGTGCCTCCCCCAGCGGGGGCATTTACAATGAGCAGTTCTTC.

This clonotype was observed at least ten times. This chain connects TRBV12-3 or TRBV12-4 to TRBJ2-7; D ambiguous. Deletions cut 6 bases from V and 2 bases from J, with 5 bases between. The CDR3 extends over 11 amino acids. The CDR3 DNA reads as TGTGCCAGCAGCCGGGCCTACGAGCAGTACTTC. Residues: CASSRAYEQYF.

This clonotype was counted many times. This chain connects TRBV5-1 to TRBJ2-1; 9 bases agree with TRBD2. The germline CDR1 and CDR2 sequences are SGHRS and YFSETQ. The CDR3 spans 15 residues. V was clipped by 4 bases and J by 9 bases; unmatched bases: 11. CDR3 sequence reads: CASSISGGSLLEQFF. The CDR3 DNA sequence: TGCGCCAGCAGCATCAGCGGGGGGTCCCTACTTGAGCAGTTCTTC.

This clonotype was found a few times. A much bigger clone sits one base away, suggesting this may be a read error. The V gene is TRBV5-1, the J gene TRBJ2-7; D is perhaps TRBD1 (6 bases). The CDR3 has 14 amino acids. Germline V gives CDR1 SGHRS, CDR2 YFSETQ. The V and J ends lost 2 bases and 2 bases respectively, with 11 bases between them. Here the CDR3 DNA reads TGCGCCAGCAGCTTAACAGGGATAACCTACGAGCAGTACTTC. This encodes CASSLTGITYEQYF. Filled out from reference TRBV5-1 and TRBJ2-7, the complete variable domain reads KAGVTQTPRYLIKTRGQQVTLSCSPISGHRSVSWYQQTPGQGLQFLFEYFSETQRNKGNFPGRFSGRQFSNSRSEMNVSTLELGDSALYLCASSLTGITYEQYFGPGTRLTVT.

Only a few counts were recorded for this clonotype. The CDR3 bases are TGTGCCAGCAGCTTAGGCCGAGTGTGGACAGATACGCAGTATTTT. Its protein is CASSLGRVWTDTQYF. The rearrangement links TRBV7-2 to TRBJ2-3; D call uncertain. V was pared by 1 base and J by 3 bases, with 11 bases between. The germline gives CDR1 SGHTA, CDR2 FQGNSA. The CDR3 is 15 amino acids.

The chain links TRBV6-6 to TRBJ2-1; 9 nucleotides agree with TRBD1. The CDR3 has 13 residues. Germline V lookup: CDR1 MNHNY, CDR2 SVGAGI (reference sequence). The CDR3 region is CAVGTGSYNEQFF. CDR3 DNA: TGTGCGGTCGGGACAGGGTCCTACAATGAGCAGTTCTTC.

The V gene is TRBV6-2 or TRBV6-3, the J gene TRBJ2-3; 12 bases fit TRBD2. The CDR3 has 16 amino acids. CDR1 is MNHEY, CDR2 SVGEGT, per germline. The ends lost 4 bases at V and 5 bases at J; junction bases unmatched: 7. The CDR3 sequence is CASSFRLAGERDTQYF. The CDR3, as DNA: TGTGCCAGCAGTTTCCGACTAGCGGGGGAAAGAGATACGCAGTATTTT.

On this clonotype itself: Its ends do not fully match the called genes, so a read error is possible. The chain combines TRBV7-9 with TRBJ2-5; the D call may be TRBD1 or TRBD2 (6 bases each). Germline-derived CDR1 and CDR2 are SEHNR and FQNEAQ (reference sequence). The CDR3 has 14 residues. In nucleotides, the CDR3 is TGTTCCAGCAGCCCCCCGGGGGCTAGGGAGACCCAGTACTTC. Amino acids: CSSSPPGARETQYF.

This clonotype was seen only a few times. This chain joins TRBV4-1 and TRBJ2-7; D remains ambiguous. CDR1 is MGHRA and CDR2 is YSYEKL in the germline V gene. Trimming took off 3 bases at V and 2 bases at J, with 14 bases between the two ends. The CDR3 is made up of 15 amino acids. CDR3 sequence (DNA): TGCGCCAGCAGCCAGGTGACAAGTTCCCCCTACGAGCAGTACTTC. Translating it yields CASSQVTSSPYEQYF.

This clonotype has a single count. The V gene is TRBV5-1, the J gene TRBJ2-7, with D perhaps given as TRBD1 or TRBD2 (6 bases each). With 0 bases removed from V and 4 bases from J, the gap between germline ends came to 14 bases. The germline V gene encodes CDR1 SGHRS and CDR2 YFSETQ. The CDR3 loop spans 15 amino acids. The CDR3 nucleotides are TGCGCCAGCAGCTTGGTGGAGGGGACACCATACGAGCAGTACTTC. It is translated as CASSLVEGTPYEQYF.

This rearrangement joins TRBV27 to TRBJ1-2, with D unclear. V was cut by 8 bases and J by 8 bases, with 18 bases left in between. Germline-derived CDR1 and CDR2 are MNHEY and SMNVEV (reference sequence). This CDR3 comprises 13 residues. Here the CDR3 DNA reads TGTGCCAGCGCCTGGCACTGGATGGGCGGCTACACCTTC. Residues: CASAWHWMGGYTF.

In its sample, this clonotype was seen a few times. The CDR3 DNA reads TGTGCCAGCAGCTTAGTTAGGGTCGGCCCGCAAGAGACCCAGTACTTC. This gives the protein CASSLVRVGPQETQYF. The rearrangement joins TRBV11-1 to TRBJ2-5; D ambiguous. Germline V gene sequence: CDR1 SGHAT, CDR2 FQDESV (reference sequence). This CDR3 is 16 amino acids long. The germline V and J ends were trimmed by 1 base and 2 bases, with 14 bases remaining between them.

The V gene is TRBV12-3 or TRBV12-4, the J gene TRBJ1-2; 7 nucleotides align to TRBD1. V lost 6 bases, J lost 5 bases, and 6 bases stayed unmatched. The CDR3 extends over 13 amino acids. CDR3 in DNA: TGTGCCAGCAGAACGACAGGGAGATATGGCTACACCTTC. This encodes CASRTTGRYGYTF.

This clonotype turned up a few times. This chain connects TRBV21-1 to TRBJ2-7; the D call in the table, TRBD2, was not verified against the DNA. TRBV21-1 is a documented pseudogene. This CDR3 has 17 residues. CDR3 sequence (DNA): TGTGCCAGCAGCAAAGAAGGTCCGGGGATAGTGGCTAGCGAGCAGTACTTC. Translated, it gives CASSKEGPGIVASEQYF.